The 13 T cell receptor beta chains reported below all come from one sample, sequenced in a study of blood T cell repertoires in COVID-19. The table came from immunoSEQ multiplex PCR; TCRdb's copy has only in-frame clones and leaves some out. The sample holds approximately 210,000 clones; around four fifths are singletons and the top ten take roughly 5%. What was sequenced was peripheral blood. These receptors were taken from a woman in her 70s with active or convalescent COVID-19.

V gene TRBV7-2 combines with J gene TRBJ1-1; 7 bases map to TRBD1. Trimming took 5 bases from V and 2 from J; bases not matched to a gene: 5. Germline V gene sequence: CDR1 SGHTA, CDR2 FQGNSA. The CDR3 runs 14 residues. The CDR3 loop reads CASSGRTGNTEAFF. CDR3 DNA: TGTGCCAGCAGCGGAAGGACAGGCAACACTGAAGCTTTCTTT.

This sequence joins TRBV6-5 and TRBJ1-2, with D tentatively TRBD1 (5 bases). This CDR3 comprises 13 residues. With 6 bases removed from V and 6 bases from J, the gap between germline ends came to 14 bases. Germline CDR1 MNHEY, CDR2 SVGAGI. Here the CDR3 reads CASRDWGEDGYTF. CDR3 nucleotides: TGTGCCAGCAGAGACTGGGGGGAGGATGGCTACACCTTC.

CDR3 loop: CASSQGTANEQFF. The CDR3 DNA reads as TGTGCCAGCAGCCAAGGGACTGCAAATGAGCAGTTCTTC. V gene TRBV3-1 (or the pseudogene TRBV3-2) combines with J gene TRBJ2-1, with D maybe TRBD2 (5 bases). Per the germline V gene, CDR1 is LGHDT and CDR2 is YNNKEL (reference sequence). V shed 1 base and J shed 7 bases, with 8 bases lying between them. The length of the CDR3 is 13 residues.

The V call is TRBV28, the J call TRBJ2-1; 8 nucleotides match TRBD1. V was pared by 6 bases and J by 4 bases, with 8 bases of the junction left unmatched. This CDR3 region has 15 residues. The germline CDR1 and CDR2 sequences are MDHEN and SYDVKM. The CDR3 loop is CASSVAGGAYNEQFF. Here the CDR3 DNA reads TGTGCCAGCAGCGTAGCAGGGGGCGCGTACAATGAGCAGTTCTTC.

The J gene is TRBJ1-5, the V gene TRBV27; D is perhaps TRBD1 (5 bases). Per the germline V gene, CDR1 is MNHEY and CDR2 is SMNVEV (reference sequence). Trimming shortened V by 4 bases and J by 5 bases, and 9 bases separated the two germline ends. This CDR3 spans 13 amino acids. This CDR3 reads CASSWGGDQPQHF. The CDR3 coding sequence is TGTGCCAGCAGTTGGGGGGGAGATCAGCCCCAGCATTTT.

This clone was counted ten times or more. The DNA for the CDR3 is TGCGCCAGCAGCTTGGTTCAGGGACAGGAGCAGTACTTC. Amino acid sequence: CASSLVQGQEQYF. This sequence joins TRBV5-1 and TRBJ2-7; 7 positions agree with TRBD1. The CDR3 runs to 13 residues. CDR1 and CDR2 from the germline V gene are SGHRS and YFSETQ. J gave up 7 bases and V 0 bases, and 4 bases lay outside the gene matches.

The chain has TRBV19 and TRBJ2-1; D remains unclear. Looked up from germline, CDR1 is LNHDA and CDR2 is SQIVND (reference sequence). The CDR3 runs 13 residues. Deletions cut 5 bases from V and 2 bases from J, with 7 bases between. CDR3 sequence: CASSDLTYNEQFF. The DNA for the CDR3 is TGTGCCAGTAGTGACTTGACCTACAATGAGCAGTTCTTC.

J is TRBJ2-7 and V is TRBV13; D perhaps matches TRBD1 (5 bases). This CDR3 comprises 13 residues. The germline gives CDR1 PRHDT, CDR2 FYEKMQ (reference sequence). V lost 2 bases and J lost 4, with 9 bases in between. The CDR3 DNA follows: TGTGCCAGCAGCTTACCAGGGCCTTACGAGCAGTACTTC. This encodes CASSLPGPYEQYF.

This chain uses TRBV10-1 with TRBJ1-1; 8 bases map to TRBD1. CDR3 length: 16 amino acids. CDR1 is WNHNN, CDR2 SYGVQD, per germline (reference sequence). The J segment lost 1 base and the V segment lost 5 bases, leaving 9 bases of the junction unmatched. CDR3: CASSRIRQGRNTEAFF. The CDR3, as DNA: TGCGCCAGCAGTCGCATTAGACAGGGGAGGAACACTGAAGCTTTCTTT.

This chain links TRBV19 with TRBJ2-1; TRBD1 matches at 9 bases. V shed 2 bases and J 4 bases; nucleotides not matched to a gene: 6. The germline V gene encodes CDR1 LNHDA and CDR2 SQIVND (reference sequence). This CDR3 contains 16 residues. This CDR3 reads CASSIPTGGRYNEQFF. DNA for the CDR3: TGTGCCAGTAGTATACCAACAGGGGGCCGTTACAATGAGCAGTTCTTC.

V and J are TRBV7-6 and TRBJ2-5; D uncertain. Germline values: CDR1 SGHVS, CDR2 FNYEAQ. Between the trimmed V and J ends, which lost 5 bases and 3 bases, there was a span of 4 bases. This CDR3 is 11 amino acids long. The CDR3 spells CASSREETQYF. The CDR3 coding sequence is TGTGCCAGCAGCCGAGAAGAGACCCAGTACTTC.

This clone was seen a few times. V and J are TRBV6-5 and TRBJ2-1, with 8 positions matching TRBD2. V shed 7 bases and J 10 bases; nucleotides not matched to a gene: 15. Germline loops: CDR1 MNHEY, CDR2 SVGAGI. The CDR3 is 15 amino acids. The CDR3 nucleotides are TGTGCCAGCACCAGAGCGGACCCCGCGGGGGGAGAGCAGTTCTTC. This translates into CASTRADPAGGEQFF.

The chain uses TRBV3-1 (or the pseudogene TRBV3-2) and TRBJ1-1, with D possibly matching TRBD1 (5 bases). The CDR3 has 14 residues. Per germline, CDR1 LGHDT and CDR2 YNNKEL (reference sequence). Trimming removed 4 bases from V and 3 bases from J, with 12 bases in between. The CDR3 is CASSPEAGYTEAFF. The DNA of the CDR3 is TGTGCCAGCAGCCCGGAAGCAGGGTACACTGAAGCTTTCTTT.